Sequencing of this TCR beta chain was carried out in a study of T cell clonality in common variable immunodeficiency. This clone was detected many times. The antigen remains unidentified. Broader study findings: Repertoire-complication correlations in CVID were limited by patient heterogeneity. Fewer deletions and N-nucleotide insertions were reportedly seen in common variable immunodeficiency TCR beta sequences.

Here immunoSEQ multiplex PCR was the method, and the copy in TCRdb shows in-frame clones only, minus some. Singletons are absent from the sample, which has approximately 44,000 clones. The sequencing sample was made of peripheral blood mononuclear cells. The receptor comes from a person between 18 and 75 years old in good health.

CDR3: CSVKDPRVNEKLFF. The sequenced part of the CDR3 DNA is TGCAGTGTGAAAGACCCAAGGGTAAATGAAAAA. This rearrangement joins TRBV20-1 to TRBJ1-4, with no clear D. The read ends 3 residues early relative to the CDR3; the germline J gene fills the gap. Germline CDR1 DFQATT, CDR2 SNEGSKA (reference sequence). This CDR3 region has 14 residues. The V end lost 7 bases, the J end lost 5 bases, and 17 bases lay between the germline ends.